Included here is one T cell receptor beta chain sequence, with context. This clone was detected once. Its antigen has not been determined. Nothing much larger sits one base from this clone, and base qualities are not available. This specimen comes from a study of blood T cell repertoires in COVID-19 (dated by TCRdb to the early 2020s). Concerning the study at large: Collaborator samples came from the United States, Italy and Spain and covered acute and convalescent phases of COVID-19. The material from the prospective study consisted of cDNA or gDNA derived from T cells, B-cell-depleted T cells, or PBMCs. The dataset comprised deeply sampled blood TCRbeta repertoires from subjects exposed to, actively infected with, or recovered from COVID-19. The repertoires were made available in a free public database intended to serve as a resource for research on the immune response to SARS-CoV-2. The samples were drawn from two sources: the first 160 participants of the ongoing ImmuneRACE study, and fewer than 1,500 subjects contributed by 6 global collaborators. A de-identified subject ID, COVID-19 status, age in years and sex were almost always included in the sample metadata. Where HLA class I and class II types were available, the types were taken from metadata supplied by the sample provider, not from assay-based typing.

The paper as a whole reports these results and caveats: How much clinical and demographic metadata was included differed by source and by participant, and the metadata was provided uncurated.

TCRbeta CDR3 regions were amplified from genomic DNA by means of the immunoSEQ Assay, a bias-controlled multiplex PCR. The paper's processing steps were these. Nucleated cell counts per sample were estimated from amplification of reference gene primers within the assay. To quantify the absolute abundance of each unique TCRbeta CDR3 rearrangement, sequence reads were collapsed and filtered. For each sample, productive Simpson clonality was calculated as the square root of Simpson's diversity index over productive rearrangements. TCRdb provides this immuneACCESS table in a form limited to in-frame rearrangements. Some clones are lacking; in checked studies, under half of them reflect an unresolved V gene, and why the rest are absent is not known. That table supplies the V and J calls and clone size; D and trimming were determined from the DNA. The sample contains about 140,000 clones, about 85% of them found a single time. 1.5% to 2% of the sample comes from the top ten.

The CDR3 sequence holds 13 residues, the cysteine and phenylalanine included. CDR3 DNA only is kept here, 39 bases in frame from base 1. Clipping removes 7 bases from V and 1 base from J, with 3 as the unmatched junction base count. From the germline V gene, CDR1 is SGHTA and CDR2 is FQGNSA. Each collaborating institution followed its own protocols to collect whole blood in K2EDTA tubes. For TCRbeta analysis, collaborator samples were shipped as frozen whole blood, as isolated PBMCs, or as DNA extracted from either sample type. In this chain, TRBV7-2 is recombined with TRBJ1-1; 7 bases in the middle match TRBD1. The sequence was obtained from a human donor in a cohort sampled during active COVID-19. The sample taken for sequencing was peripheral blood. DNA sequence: TGTGCCAGCAACGGGGACAGGAACACTGAAGCTTTCTTT. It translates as CASNGDRNTEAFF.